What follows are 11 T cell receptor beta chains derived from one specimen sequenced in a study of early T cells in non-severe SARS-CoV-2 infection. Via MiXCR, TCRdb re-called the 5' RACE reads, giving one row per CDR3 protein. The sample has some 81,000 distinct CDR3 sequences, more than 7.5% seen once; the top ten hold roughly 4.8%. Sequenced sample: whole blood. These receptors originate from an adult who was a healthcare worker with PCR-confirmed SARS-CoV-2 infection or an uninfected control (not recorded which).

This clonotype has more than one count but fewer than ten. This chain joins TRBV4-2 and TRBJ1-4; no definite D call. The CDR3 is made up of 14 amino acids. Germline CDR1 is LGHNA and CDR2 is YNFKEQ. The V end was cut by 0 bases, the J end by 10 bases, with 12 bases between. In nucleotides, the CDR3 is TGTGCCAGCAGCCAAGATATGGAAGGTGTAAAACTGTTTTTT. Amino acids: CASSQDMEGVKLFF.

This clonotype has at least ten counts. The CDR3 loop reads CAWTGGAGNEQFF. As DNA, the CDR3 is TGTGCCTGGACCGGAGGGGCGGGCAATGAGCAGTTCTTC. The gene calls are TRBV30 and TRBJ2-1, with D possibly being TRBD2 (6 bases). This CDR3 comprises 13 residues. Germline CDR1 GTSNPN, CDR2 SVGIG (reference sequence). V was clipped by 4 bases and J by 6 bases, with 13 bases between them.

This clonotype was seen a handful of times. V gene TRBV6-7 combines with J gene TRBJ1-2; D remains unclear. TRBV6-7 counts as an open reading frame of uncertain function. The length of the CDR3 is 15 residues. Trimming cost V 2 bases and J 6 bases, with 16 bases left between them. The CDR3 loop reads CASSYKPVESDGYTF. The CDR3 DNA is TGTGCCAGCAGTTACAAACCGGTCGAAAGCGATGGCTACACCTTC.

Only a few counts were recorded for this clonotype. The CDR3 is CSAWTGNTEAFF. CDR3 in DNA: TGCAGTGCGTGGACAGGGAACACTGAAGCTTTCTTT. J is TRBJ1-1 and V is TRBV20-1, with 7 nucleotides matching TRBD1. The germline V gene encodes CDR1 DFQATT and CDR2 SNEGSKA (reference sequence). V gave up 6 bases and J gave up 1 base; unmatched junction bases: 2. The CDR3 spans 12 residues.

This clonotype was observed many times. The chain is built from TRBV27 and TRBJ2-2; unclear D gene. V lost 2 bases, J lost 2 bases, and 0 bases lay in between. Germline values: CDR1 MNHEY, CDR2 SMNVEV (reference sequence). The CDR3 has 12 amino acids. The CDR3: CASSLNTGELFF. For the CDR3, the DNA is TGTGCCAGCAGTTTAAACACCGGGGAGCTGTTTTTT.

This clonotype has a handful of counts. This chain uses TRBV20-1 with TRBJ2-3; 9 nucleotides agree with TRBD2. The CDR3 consists of 18 residues. The germline CDR1 and CDR2 sequences are DFQATT and SNEGSKA (reference sequence). V dropped 1 base and J dropped 6; count of bases not matched to a gene: 17. CDR3 sequence: CSARGLAGIIDKVDTQYF. In nucleotides, the CDR3 is TGCAGTGCTAGAGGCCTAGCGGGAATTATCGATAAGGTCGATACGCAGTATTTT.

The gene calls are TRBV6-5 and TRBJ2-1, with a weak D call TRBD2 (6 bases). The CDR3 length is 15 residues. V lost 6 bases to trimming and J lost 3 bases, with 15 bases between them. The V gene's germline CDR1 is MNHEY and CDR2 SVGAGI. CDR3 nucleotide sequence: TGTGCCAGCAGCACGAATCCGGACTACTACAATGAGCAGTTCTTC. Residues: CASSTNPDYYNEQFF.

This clonotype was seen a few times. The chain recombines TRBV5-5 with TRBJ1-6, with D maybe TRBD1 (5 bases). This CDR3 comprises 16 residues. Germline V lookup: CDR1 SGHKS, CDR2 YYEKEE (reference sequence). Trimming stripped 0 bases from V and 10 bases from J, with 17 bases between. CDR3 region: CASSLEVIGGKSPLHF. The CDR3 DNA reads TGTGCCAGCAGCTTGGAAGTGATTGGGGGAAAATCACCCCTCCACTTT.

This clonotype has a count of ten or more. This chain links TRBV24-1 with TRBJ1-6, with a weak D call TRBD1 (5 bases). CDR3 length: 15 residues. Trimming stripped 9 bases from V and 0 bases from J, with 11 bases between. Germline assignment: CDR1 KGHDR and CDR2 SFDVKD. The CDR3 DNA reads as TGTGCCACCGTAGCAGGGAGCTCCTATAATTCACCCCTCCACTTT. Amino acid sequence: CATVAGSSYNSPLHF.

The table lists this clonotype with many counts. The chain's CDR3 is CASSPSSGGTYEQYF. In DNA form, the CDR3 reads TGCGCCAGCAGTCCTAGTTCCGGAGGAACCTACGAGCAGTACTTC. The V call is TRBV23-1, the J call TRBJ2-7, with a possible D match to TRBD2 (5 bases). TRBV23-1 carries the ORF label, with uncertain function. This CDR3 is 15 amino acids long. The germline V and J ends were trimmed by 4 bases and 2 bases, with 15 bases remaining between them.

This clonotype was seen at least ten times. This chain links TRBV12-3 or TRBV12-4 with TRBJ1-5; D not resolved. Trimming left V 7 bases short and J 0 bases short, with 7 bases between. The CDR3 contains 13 residues. CDR3 in DNA: TGTGCCAGCACCCTGGGTAGCAATCAGCCCCAGCATTTT. It is translated as CASTLGSNQPQHF.